This T cell receptor (beta chain) was recorded in a study of blood T cell repertoires in COVID-19. About the research overall: Sites across the United States, Italy and Spain contributed samples from acute and convalescent COVID-19. Sources were T cells, B-cell-depleted T cells, or PBMCs; the material itself was cDNA or gDNA.

Per the original data handling: Cell counts per sample came from amplifying reference gene primers. Sequencing was performed with immunoSEQ multiplex PCR; in TCRdb, only in-frame clones are kept and a portion is missing. That table furnishes V, J and clone size, whereas the DNA furnished D and trimming. The sample has about 310,000 clones; approximately 86% are singletons. The germline V and J ends were trimmed by 0 bases and 5 bases, with 14 bases remaining between them. This CDR3 has 15 amino acids. The V gene's germline CDR1 is SGHDT and CDR2 YYEEEE. The sequenced sample was peripheral blood. This receptor was taken from a man between 65 and 80 years old with acute or convalescent COVID-19. The chain is built from TRBV5-6 and TRBJ2-5; possibly TRBD2 for D (6 bases). CDR3 region: CASSLVGGIEETQYF. CDR3 bases: TGTGCCAGCAGCTTGGTAGGAGGGATTGAGGAGACCCAGTACTTC.